This TCR beta chain was identified during a study of blood T cells in healthy people across ages. Study results and caveats: Since the PBMCs were unsorted, naive and antigen-experienced cells could not be conclusively compared.

Per sample, extraction of total RNA gave at least 5 micrograms in every case. CDR3 size: 13 residues. Per the germline V gene, CDR1 is MNHEY and CDR2 is SMNVEV (reference sequence). With regard to this clonotype: What it binds is unknown.

Next came a second PCR, run for about 7 to 12 cycles, which used a sample-barcoded 5' primer along with a J-beta primer mix. One entry per CDR3 protein, called by TCRdb with MiXCR from the 5' RACE reads. The table has a few hundred thousand distinct CDR3 sequences, around a quarter seen once. The same specimen was also included in a second study, on T cells of mothers and their children. That study adds: A second PCR was performed with the M1S primer. This primer added sample barcodes and 2-4 random nucleotides. No clone of persistent microchimeric T cells was detected.

This receptor was obtained from a boy younger than 10 in good health. The J gene is TRBJ2-5, the V gene TRBV27; weak D call: TRBD1 (6 bases). Gene TRBJ2-1 matches the end of the DNA better, so the J call may be wrong. The sequenced sample was blood. CDR3: CASSPSTGLRQFF. The CDR3 coding sequence is TGTGCCAGCAGCCCGTCCACAGGGTTAAGGCAGTTCTTC.